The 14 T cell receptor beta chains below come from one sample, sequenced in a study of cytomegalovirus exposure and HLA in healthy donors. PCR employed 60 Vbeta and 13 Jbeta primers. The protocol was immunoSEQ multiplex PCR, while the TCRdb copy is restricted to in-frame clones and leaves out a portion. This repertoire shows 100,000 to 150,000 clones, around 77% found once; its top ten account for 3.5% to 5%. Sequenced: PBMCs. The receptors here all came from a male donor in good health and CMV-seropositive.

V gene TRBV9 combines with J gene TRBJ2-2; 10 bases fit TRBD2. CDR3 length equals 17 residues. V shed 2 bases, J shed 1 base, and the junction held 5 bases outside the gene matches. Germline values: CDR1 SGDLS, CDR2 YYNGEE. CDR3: CASSVRRTSGNTGELFF. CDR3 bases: TGTGCCAGCAGCGTCAGAAGGACTAGCGGGAACACCGGGGAGCTGTTTTTT.

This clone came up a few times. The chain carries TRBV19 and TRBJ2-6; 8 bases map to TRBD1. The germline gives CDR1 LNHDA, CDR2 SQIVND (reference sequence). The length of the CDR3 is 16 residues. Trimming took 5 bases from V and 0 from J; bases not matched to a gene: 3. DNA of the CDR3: TGTGCCAGTAGTTGGGGACAGGCCTCTGGGGCCAACGTCCTGACTTTC. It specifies CASSWGQASGANVLTF.

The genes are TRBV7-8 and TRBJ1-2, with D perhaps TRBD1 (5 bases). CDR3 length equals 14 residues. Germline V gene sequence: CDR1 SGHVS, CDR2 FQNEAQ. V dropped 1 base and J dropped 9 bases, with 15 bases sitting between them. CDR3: CASSLVMVRESYTF. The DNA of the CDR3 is TGTGCCAGCAGCTTAGTTATGGTCAGGGAAAGCTACACCTTC. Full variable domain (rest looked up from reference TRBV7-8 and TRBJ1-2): GAGVSQSPRYKVAKRGQDVALRCDPISGHVSLFWYQQALGQGPEFLTYFQNEAQLDKSGLPSDRFFAERPEGSVSTLKIQRTQQEDSAVYLCASSLVMVRESYTFGSGTRLTVV.

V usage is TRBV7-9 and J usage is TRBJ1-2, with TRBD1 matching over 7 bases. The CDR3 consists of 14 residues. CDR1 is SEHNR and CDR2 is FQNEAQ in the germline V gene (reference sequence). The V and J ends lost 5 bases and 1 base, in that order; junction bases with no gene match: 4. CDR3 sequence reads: CASSKGQLNYGYTF. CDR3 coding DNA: TGTGCCAGCAGCAAGGGACAGCTTAACTATGGCTACACCTTC. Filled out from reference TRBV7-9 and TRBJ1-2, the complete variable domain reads DTGVSQNPRHKITKRGQNVTFRCDPISEHNRLYWYRQTLGQGPEFLTYFQNEAQLEKSRLLSDRFSAERPKGSFSTLEIQRTEQGDSAMYLCASSKGQLNYGYTFGSGTRLTVV.

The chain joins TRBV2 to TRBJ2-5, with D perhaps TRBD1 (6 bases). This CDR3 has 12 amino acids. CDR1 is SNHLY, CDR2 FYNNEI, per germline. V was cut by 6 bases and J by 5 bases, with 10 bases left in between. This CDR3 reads CASSQGRETQYF. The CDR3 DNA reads TGTGCCAGCAGCCAGGGGCGGGAGACCCAGTACTTC.

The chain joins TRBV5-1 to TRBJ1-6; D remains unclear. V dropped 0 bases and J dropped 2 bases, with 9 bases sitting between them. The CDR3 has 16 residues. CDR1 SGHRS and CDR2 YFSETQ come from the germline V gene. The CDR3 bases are TGCGCCAGCAGCTTGGCCGAAACAGCCTATAATTCACCCCTCCACTTT. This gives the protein CASSLAETAYNSPLHF.

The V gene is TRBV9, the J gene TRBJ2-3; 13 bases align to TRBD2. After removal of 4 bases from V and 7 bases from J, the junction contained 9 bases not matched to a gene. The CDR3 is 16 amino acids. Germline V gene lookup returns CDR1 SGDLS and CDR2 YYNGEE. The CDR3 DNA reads TGTGCCAGCAGCCCTACACTAGCGGGGGGGCAATATACGCAGTATTTT. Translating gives CASSPTLAGGQYTQYF.

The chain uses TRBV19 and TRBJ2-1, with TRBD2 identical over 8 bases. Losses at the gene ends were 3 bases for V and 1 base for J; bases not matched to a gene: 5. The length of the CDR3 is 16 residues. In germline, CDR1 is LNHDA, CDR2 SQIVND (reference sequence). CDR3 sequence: CASSIGLATSYNEQFF. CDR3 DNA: TGTGCCAGTAGTATCGGACTAGCTACTTCCTACAATGAGCAGTTCTTC.

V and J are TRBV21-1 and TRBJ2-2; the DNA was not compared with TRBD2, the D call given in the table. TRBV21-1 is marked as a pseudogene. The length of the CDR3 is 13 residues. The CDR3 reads CASSNPGRDELFF. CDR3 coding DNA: TGTGCCAGCAGCAACCCAGGGAGGGATGAGCTGTTTTTT.

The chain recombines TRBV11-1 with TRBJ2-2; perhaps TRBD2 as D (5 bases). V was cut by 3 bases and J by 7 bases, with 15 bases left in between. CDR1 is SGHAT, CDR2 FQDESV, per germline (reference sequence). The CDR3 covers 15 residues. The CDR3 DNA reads TGTGCCAGCAGCTTCACAGACGCGGGTGGCGGGGAGCTGTTTTTT. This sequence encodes CASSFTDAGGGELFF.

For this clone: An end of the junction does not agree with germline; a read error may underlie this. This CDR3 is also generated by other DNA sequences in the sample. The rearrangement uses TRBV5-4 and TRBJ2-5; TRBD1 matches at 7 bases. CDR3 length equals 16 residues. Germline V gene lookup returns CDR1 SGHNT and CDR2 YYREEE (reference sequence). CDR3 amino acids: CASSFSETGTGETQYF. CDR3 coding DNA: TGCGCCAGCAGCTTTTCTGAGACAGGGACCGGTGAGACCCAGTACTTC.

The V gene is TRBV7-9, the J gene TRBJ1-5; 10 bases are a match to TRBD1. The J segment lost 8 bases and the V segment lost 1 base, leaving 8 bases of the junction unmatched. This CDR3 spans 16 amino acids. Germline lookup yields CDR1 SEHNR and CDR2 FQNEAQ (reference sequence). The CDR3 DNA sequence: TGTGCCAGCAGCTTAGGGGTGACAGGGGGCTGGGAGCCCCAGCATTTT. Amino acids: CASSLGVTGGWEPQHF.

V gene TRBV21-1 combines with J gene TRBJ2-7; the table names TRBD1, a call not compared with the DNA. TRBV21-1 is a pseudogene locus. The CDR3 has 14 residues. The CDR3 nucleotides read TGTGCCAGCAGCAGAAGGGGCCGATCCTACGAGCAGTACTTC. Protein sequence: CASSRRGRSYEQYF.

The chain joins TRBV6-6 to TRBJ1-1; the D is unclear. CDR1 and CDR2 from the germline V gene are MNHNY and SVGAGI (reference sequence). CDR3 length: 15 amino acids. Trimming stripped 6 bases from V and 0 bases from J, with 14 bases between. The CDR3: CASSGEGGLNTEAFF. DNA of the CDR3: TGTGCCAGCAGCGGTGAGGGCGGGTTGAACACTGAAGCTTTCTTT.